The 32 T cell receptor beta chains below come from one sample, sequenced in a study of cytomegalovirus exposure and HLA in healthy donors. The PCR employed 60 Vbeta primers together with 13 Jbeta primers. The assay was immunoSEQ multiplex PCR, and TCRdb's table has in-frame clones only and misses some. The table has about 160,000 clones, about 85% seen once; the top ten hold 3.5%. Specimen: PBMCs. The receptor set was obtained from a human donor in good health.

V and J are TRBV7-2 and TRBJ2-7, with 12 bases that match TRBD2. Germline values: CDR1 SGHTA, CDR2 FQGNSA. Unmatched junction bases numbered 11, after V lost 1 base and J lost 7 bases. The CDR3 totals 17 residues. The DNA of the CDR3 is TGTGCCAGCAGCTTAGTGGTGGCTAGCGGGGGGGCGAGTGAGCAGTACTTC. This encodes CASSLVVASGGASEQYF.

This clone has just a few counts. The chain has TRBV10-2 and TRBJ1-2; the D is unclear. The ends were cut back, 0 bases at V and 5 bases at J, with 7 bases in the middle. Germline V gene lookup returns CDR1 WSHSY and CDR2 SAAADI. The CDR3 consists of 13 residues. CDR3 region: CASSESQTYGYTF. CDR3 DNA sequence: TGCGCCAGCAGTGAGTCACAAACATATGGCTACACCTTC.

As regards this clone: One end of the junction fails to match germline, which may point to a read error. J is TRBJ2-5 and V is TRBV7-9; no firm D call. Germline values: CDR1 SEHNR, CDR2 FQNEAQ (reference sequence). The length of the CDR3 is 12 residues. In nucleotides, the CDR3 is TGTTCCAGCAGCTTAGTCTCAGAGACCCAGTACTTC. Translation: CSSSLVSETQYF.

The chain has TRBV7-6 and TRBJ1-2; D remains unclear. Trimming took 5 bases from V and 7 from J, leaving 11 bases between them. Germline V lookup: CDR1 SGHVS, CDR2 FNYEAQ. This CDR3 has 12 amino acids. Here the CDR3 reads CASSPGGLGYTF. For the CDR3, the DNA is TGTGCCAGCAGCCCTGGAGGCCTTGGCTACACCTTC.

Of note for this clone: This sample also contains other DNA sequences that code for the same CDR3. CDR3 region: CSVGGGGTEAFF. The CDR3, as DNA: TGCAGCGTTGGGGGAGGGGGGACTGAAGCTTTCTTT. This chain uses TRBV29-1 with TRBJ1-1; tentative D call: TRBD1 (6 bases). The CDR3 extends over 12 amino acids. Germline assignment: CDR1 SQVTM and CDR2 ANQGSEA. V lost 4 bases to trimming and J lost 5 bases, with 11 bases between them.

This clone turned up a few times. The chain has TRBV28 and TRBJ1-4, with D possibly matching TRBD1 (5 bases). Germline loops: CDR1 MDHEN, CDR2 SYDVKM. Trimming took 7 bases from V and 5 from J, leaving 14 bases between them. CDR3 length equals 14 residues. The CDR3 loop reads CASTVRGANEKLFF. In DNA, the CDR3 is TGTGCCAGCACCGTAAGGGGCGCAAATGAAAAACTGTTTTTT.

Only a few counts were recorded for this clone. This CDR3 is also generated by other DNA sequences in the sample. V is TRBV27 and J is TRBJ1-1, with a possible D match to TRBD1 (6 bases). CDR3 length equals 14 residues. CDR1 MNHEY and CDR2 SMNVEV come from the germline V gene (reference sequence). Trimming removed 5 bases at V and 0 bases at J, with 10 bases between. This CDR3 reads CASSKTGMNTEAFF. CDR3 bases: TGTGCCAGCAGTAAGACAGGCATGAACACTGAAGCTTTCTTT.

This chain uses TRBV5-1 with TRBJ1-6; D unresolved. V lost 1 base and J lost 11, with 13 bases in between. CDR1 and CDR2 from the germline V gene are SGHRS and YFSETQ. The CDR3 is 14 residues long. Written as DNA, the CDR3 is TGCGCCAGCAGCTTGTATCAGAATTATCCACCCCTCCACTTT. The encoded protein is CASSLYQNYPPLHF.

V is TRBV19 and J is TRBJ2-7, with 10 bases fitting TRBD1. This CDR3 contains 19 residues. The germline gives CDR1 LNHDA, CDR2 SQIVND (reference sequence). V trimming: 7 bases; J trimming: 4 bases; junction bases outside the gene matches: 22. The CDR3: CASTSEESDRGLFEYEQYF. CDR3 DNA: TGTGCCAGTACCTCAGAAGAGAGTGACAGGGGGCTTTTTGAATACGAGCAGTACTTC.

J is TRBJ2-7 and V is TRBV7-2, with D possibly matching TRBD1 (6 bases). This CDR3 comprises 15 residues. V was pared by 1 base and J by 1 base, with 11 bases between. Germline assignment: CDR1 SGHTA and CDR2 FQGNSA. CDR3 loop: CASSLGGQFSYEQYF. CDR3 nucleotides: TGTGCCAGCAGCTTAGGGGGGCAGTTTTCCTACGAGCAGTACTTC.

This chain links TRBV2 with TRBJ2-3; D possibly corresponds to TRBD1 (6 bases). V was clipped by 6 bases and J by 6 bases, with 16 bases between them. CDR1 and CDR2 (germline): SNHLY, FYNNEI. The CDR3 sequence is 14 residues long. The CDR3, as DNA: TGTGCCAGCAGGGGGGCGCCGTGGGTTGATACGCAGTATTTT. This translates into CASRGAPWVDTQYF.

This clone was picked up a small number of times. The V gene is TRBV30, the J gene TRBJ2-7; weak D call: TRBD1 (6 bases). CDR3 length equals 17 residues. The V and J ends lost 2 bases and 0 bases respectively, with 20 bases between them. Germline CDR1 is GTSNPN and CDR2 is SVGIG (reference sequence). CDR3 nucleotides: TGTGCCTGGAGTCCCGCTCTAGGGACAACCCGCTCCTACGAGCAGTACTTC. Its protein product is CAWSPALGTTRSYEQYF.

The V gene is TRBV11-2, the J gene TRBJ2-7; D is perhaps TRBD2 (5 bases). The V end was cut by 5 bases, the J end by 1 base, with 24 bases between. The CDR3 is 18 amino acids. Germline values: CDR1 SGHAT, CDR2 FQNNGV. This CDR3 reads CASSHLIPRLGSSYEQYF. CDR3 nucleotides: TGTGCCAGCAGCCACCTGATCCCTCGGCTAGGGAGTTCCTACGAGCAGTACTTC.

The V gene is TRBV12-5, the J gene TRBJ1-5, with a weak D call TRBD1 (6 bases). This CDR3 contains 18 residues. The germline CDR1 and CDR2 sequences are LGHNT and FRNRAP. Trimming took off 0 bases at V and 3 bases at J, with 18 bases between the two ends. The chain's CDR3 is CASGLVRRGGSDNQPQHF. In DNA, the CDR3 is TGTGCTAGTGGTTTGGTACGGAGAGGGGGAAGCGACAATCAGCCCCAGCATTTT.

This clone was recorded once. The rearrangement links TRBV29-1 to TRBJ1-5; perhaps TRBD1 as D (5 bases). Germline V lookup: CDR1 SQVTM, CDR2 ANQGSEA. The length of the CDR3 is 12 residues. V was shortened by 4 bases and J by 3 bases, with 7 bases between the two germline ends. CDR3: CSVGRDNQPQHF. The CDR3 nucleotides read TGCAGCGTTGGCAGGGACAATCAGCCCCAGCATTTT.

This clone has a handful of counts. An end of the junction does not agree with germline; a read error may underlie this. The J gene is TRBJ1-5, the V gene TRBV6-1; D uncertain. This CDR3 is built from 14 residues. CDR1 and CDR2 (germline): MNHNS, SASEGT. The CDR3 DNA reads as TGTGCCAGCAGTGAAAGCGATAGCTATCAGCCCCAGCATTTT. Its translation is CASSESDSYQPQHF.

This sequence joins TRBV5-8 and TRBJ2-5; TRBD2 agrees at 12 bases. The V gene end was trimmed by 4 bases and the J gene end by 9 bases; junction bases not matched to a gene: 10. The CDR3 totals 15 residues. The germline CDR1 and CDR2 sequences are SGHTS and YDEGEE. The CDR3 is CASSNGLAGYGAQYF. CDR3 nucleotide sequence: TGTGCCAGCAGCAACGGACTAGCGGGATACGGGGCCCAGTACTTC.

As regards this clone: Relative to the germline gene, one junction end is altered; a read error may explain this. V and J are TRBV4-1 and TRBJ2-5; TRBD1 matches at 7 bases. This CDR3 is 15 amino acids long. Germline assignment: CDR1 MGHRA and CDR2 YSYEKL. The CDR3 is CASNQDSRGIGTQYF. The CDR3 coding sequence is TGCGCCAGCAACCAAGACTCCAGGGGGATTGGGACCCAGTACTTC.

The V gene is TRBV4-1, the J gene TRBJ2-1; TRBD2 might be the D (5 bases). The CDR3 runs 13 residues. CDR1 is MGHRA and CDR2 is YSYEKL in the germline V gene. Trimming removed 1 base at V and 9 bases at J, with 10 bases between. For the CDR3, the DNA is TGCGCCAGCAGCCAAGTAGGTGGAGGTGAGCAGTTCTTC. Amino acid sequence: CASSQVGGGEQFF.

For the CDR3, the DNA is TGTGCCATCAGGACAGGGATGCGGGGGGACGAGCAGTACTTC. It codes for CAIRTGMRGDEQYF. The chain is built from TRBV10-3 and TRBJ2-7, with D possibly being TRBD2 (8 bases). Germline CDR1 reads ENHRY; CDR2 reads SYGVKD. The CDR3 has 14 amino acids. Between the trimmed V and J ends, which lost 6 bases and 5 bases, there was a span of 17 bases.

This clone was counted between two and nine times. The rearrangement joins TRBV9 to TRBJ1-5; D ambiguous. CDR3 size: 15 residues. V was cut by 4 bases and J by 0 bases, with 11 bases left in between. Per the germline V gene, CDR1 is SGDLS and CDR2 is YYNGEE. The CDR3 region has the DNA TGTGCCAGCAGCCCTTCCCCGTATAGCAATCAGCCCCAGCATTTT. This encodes CASSPSPYSNQPQHF.

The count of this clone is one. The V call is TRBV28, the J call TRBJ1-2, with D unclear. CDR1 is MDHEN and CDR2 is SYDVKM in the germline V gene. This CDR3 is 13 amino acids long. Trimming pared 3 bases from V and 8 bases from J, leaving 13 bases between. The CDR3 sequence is CASSFESERGYTF. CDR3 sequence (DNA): TGTGCCAGCAGTTTCGAGAGCGAGCGAGGCTACACCTTC.

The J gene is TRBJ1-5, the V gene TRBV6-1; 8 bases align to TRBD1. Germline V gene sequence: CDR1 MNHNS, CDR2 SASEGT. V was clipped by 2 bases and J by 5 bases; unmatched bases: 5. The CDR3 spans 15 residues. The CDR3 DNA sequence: TGTGCCAGCAGTGAACAGGGGGCGAGGGATCAGCCCCAGCATTTT. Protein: CASSEQGARDQPQHF.

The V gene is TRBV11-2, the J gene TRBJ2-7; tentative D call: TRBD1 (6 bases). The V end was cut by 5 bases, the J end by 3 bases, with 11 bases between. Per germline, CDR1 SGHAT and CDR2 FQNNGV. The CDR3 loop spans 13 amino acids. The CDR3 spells CASSPRQDYEQYF. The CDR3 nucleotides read TGTGCCAGCAGCCCTAGACAGGACTACGAGCAGTACTTC.

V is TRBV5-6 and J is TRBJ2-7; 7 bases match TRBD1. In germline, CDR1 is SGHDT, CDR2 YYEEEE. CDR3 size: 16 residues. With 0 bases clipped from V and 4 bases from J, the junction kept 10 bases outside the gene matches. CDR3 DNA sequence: TGTGCCAGCAGCTTGGAAGAGGGGACAGAGCTTTACGAGCAGTACTTC. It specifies CASSLEEGTELYEQYF.

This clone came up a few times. The CDR3 bases are TGTGCCAGCAGCCCGAGGGCAGGGGGTCGTGGCGAGCAGTACTTC. Its protein product is CASSPRAGGRGEQYF. The chain links TRBV13 to TRBJ2-7, with 7 bases that match TRBD1. The CDR3 runs 15 residues. V lost 5 bases, J lost 6 bases, and 13 bases stayed unmatched. Germline loops: CDR1 PRHDT, CDR2 FYEKMQ (reference sequence). The full variable domain, completed using reference TRBV13 and TRBJ2-7, is AAGVIQSPRHLIKEKRETATLKCYPIPRHDTVYWYQQGPGQDPQFLISFYEKMQSDKGSIPDRFSAQQFSDYHSELNMSSLELGDSALYFCASSPRAGGRGEQYFGPGTRLTVT.

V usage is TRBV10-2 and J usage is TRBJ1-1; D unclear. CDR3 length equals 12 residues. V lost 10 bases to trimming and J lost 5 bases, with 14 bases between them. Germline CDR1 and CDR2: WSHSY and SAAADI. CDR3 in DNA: TGCGCCACATCCCTATTACCTACTGAAGCTTTCTTT. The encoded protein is CATSLLPTEAFF.

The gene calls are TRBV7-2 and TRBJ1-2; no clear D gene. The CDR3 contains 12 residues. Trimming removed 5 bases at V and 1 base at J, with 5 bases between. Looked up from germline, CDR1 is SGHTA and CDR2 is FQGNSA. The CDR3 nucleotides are TGTGCCAGCAGCCTCAGTAACTATGGCTACACCTTC. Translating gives CASSLSNYGYTF.

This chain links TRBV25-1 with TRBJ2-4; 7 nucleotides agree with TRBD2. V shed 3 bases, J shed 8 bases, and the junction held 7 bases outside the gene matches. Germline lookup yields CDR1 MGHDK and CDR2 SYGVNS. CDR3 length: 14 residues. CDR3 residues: CASSDPGRRDIQYF. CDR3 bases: TGTGCCAGCAGTGACCCCGGGAGGAGGGACATTCAGTACTTC. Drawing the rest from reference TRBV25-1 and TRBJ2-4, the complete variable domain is EADIYQTPRYLVIGTGKKITLECSQTMGHDKMYWYQQDPGMELHLIHYSYGVNSTEKGDLSSESTVSRIRTEHFPLTLESARPSHTSQYLCASSDPGRRDIQYFGAGTRLSVL.

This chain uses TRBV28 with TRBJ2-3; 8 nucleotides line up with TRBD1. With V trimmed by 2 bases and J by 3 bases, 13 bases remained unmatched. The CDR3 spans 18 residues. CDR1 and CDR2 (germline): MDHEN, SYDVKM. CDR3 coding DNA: TGTGCCAGCAGTTTAGACTTCCCGGGCAGGGGGCGGACAGATACGCAGTATTTT. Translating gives CASSLDFPGRGRTDTQYF.

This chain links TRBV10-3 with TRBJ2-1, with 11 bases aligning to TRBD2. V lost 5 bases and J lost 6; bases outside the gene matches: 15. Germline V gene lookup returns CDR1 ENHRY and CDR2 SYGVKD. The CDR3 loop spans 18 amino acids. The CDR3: CAISRLAGGSLHSNEQFF. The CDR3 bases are TGTGCCATCAGTCGGCTAGCGGGAGGATCACTACACTCCAATGAGCAGTTCTTC.

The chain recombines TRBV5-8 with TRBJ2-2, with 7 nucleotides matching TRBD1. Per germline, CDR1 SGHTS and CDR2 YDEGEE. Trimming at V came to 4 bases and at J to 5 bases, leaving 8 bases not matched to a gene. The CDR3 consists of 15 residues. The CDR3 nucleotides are TGTGCCAGCAGCCGCCGGGACAGAGAAACCGGGGAGCTGTTTTTT. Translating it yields CASSRRDRETGELFF.